This passage covers 31 T cell receptor beta chains from one sample sequenced in a study of technical replicates of blood from several donors. Data came from immunoSEQ multiplex PCR; TCRdb stores just in-frame clones and leaves some out. The sample shows 50,000 to 70,000 clones, around nine tenths of them seen only once. The sequenced sample was PBMCs. The receptors derive from a human donor in good health. Some clones in this sample may be carry-over from other donors' samples.

The V call is TRBV5-4, the J call TRBJ2-5, with TRBD2 matching 7 bases. The CDR3 spans 12 residues. J gave up 9 bases and V 1 base, and 3 bases lay outside the gene matches. In germline, CDR1 is SGHNT, CDR2 YYREEE (reference sequence). The CDR3 sequence is CASSLSGAAQYF. The CDR3 DNA sequence: TGTGCCAGCAGCTTGAGCGGGGCGGCCCAGTACTTC.

This clone has just one count. V is TRBV7-2 and J is TRBJ2-5, with TRBD2 identical over 7 bases. The CDR3 is 15 amino acids. V was pared by 5 bases and J by 5 bases, with 11 bases of the junction left unmatched. Germline values: CDR1 SGHTA, CDR2 FQGNSA. The CDR3 region is CASSDLGGNWETQYF. The CDR3, as DNA: TGTGCCAGCAGCGATTTGGGGGGGAATTGGGAGACCCAGTACTTC.

The rearrangement links TRBV9 to TRBJ1-2; maybe TRBD1 (6 bases). The V and J ends lost 6 bases and 1 base respectively, with 13 bases between them. This CDR3 comprises 14 residues. Germline V gene data show CDR1 as SGDLS and CDR2 as YYNGEE. CDR3 coding DNA: TGTGCCAGCAACGATGGACAGCTTAACTATGGCTACACCTTC. It translates to CASNDGQLNYGYTF.

The sample holds one count of this clone. The V gene is TRBV9, the J gene TRBJ2-2; 11 bases map to TRBD2. This CDR3 has 15 residues. J gave up 7 bases and V 4 bases, and 6 bases lay outside the gene matches. The germline CDR1 and CDR2 sequences are SGDLS and YYNGEE. CDR3 loop: CASSLGLAAHGELFF. The CDR3 nucleotides are TGTGCCAGCAGCCTGGGACTAGCGGCCCACGGGGAGCTGTTTTTT.

DNA of the CDR3: TGCGCCAGCAGCTCCGGACAGGGGGCTTGGGGAGAAAAACTGTTTTTT. This codes for CASSSGQGAWGEKLFF. This chain connects TRBV4-1 to TRBJ1-4; 11 bases map to TRBD1. V gave up 5 bases and J gave up 8 bases; unmatched junction bases: 10. The CDR3 extends over 16 amino acids. Looked up from germline, CDR1 is MGHRA and CDR2 is YSYEKL.

The chain has TRBV6-6 and TRBJ2-3, with no clear D. The CDR3 is 14 residues long. Germline loops: CDR1 MNHNY, CDR2 SVGAGI (reference sequence). The V gene lost 3 bases and the J gene lost 2 bases, with 9 bases spanning the gap. CDR3 sequence (DNA): TGTGCCAGCAGTTATCATACAGTCACAGATACGCAGTATTTT. As protein: CASSYHTVTDTQYF.

The chain uses TRBV13 and TRBJ2-3; 7 bases map to TRBD2. The CDR3 contains 18 residues. J lost 0 bases, V lost 1 base, and 10 bases had no gene match. CDR1 is PRHDT and CDR2 is FYEKMQ in the germline V gene (reference sequence). CDR3 sequence: CASSLVTSRSYSTDTQYF. CDR3 nucleotide sequence: TGTGCCAGCAGCTTAGTGACTAGCAGATCCTATAGCACAGATACGCAGTATTTT.

This clone was detected once. The rearrangement uses TRBV11-3 and TRBJ2-2; 8 bases align to TRBD2. This CDR3 has 14 residues. The germline gives CDR1 SGHNT, CDR2 YENEEA. Trimming took 8 bases from V and 0 from J; bases not matched to a gene: 2. The CDR3 region has the DNA TGTGCCAGCCGGGGGGGCGCGAACACCGGGGAGCTGTTTTTT. This translates into CASRGGANTGELFF.

This chain links TRBV29-1 with TRBJ2-3; D uncertain. The germline gives CDR1 SQVTM, CDR2 ANQGSEA. This CDR3 comprises 11 residues. The germline V and J ends were trimmed by 8 bases and 0 bases, with 6 bases remaining between them. CDR3 nucleotides: TGCAGCTCCAGAAGCACAGATACGCAGTATTTT. Translation gives CSSRSTDTQYF.

The genes are TRBV4-2 and TRBJ2-2; TRBD2 aligns across 11 bases. The CDR3 sequence is 18 residues long. Trimming cost V 0 bases and J 4 bases; bases outside gene matches: 7. Germline V lookup: CDR1 LGHNA, CDR2 YNFKEQ. CDR3 DNA: TGTGCCAGCAGCCAAGAAATAGCGGGGGGGCCGGGCACCGGGGAGCTGTTTTTT. As protein: CASSQEIAGGPGTGELFF.

The chain recombines TRBV18 with TRBJ2-2, with 7 bases that match TRBD1. Germline loops: CDR1 KGHSH, CDR2 LQKENI. The CDR3 is 15 residues long. V gave up 2 bases and J gave up 5 bases; unmatched junction bases: 5. Here the CDR3 reads CASSPVQGQTGELFF. The CDR3 DNA reads as TGTGCCAGCTCACCAGTCCAGGGACAGACCGGGGAGCTGTTTTTT.

V usage is TRBV7-9 and J usage is TRBJ2-1; D call uncertain. The CDR3 sequence is 11 residues long. Germline V CDR1 and CDR2: SEHNR, FQNEAQ (reference sequence). V was clipped by 6 bases and J by 8 bases, with 8 bases between them. The CDR3 spells CASSSEHEQFF. CDR3 nucleotides: TGTGCCAGCAGTTCGGAGCATGAGCAGTTCTTC.

The chain joins TRBV29-1 to TRBJ2-2, with D possibly matching TRBD2 (6 bases). The CDR3 extends over 14 amino acids. The germline V and J ends were trimmed by 5 bases and 4 bases, with 14 bases remaining between them. Germline V CDR1 and CDR2: SQVTM, ANQGSEA. The chain's CDR3 is CSVRRDAGTGELFF. The CDR3 coding sequence is TGCAGCGTTAGGAGGGACGCGGGCACCGGGGAGCTGTTTTTT.

V usage is TRBV5-4 and J usage is TRBJ2-5; 13 nucleotides line up with TRBD2. V trimming: 1 base; J trimming: 2 bases; junction bases outside the gene matches: 11. CDR1 and CDR2 from the germline V gene are SGHNT and YYREEE (reference sequence). The CDR3 covers 19 residues. Here the CDR3 reads CASSLKRSTSGGTQETQYF. As DNA, the CDR3 is TGTGCCAGCAGCTTGAAGAGGTCGACTAGCGGGGGGACACAAGAGACCCAGTACTTC. The variable domain in full, completed from reference TRBV5-4 and TRBJ2-5, reads ETGVTQSPTHLIKTRGQQVTLRCSSQSGHNTVSWYQQALGQGPQFIFQYYREEENGRGNFPPRFSGLQFPNYSSELNVNALELDDSALYLCASSLKRSTSGGTQETQYFGPGTRLLVL.

The chain combines TRBV10-3 with TRBJ1-2, with 9 bases matching TRBD1. Germline assignment: CDR1 ENHRY and CDR2 SYGVKD. This CDR3 has 14 residues. Unmatched junction bases numbered 8, after V lost 7 bases and J lost 5 bases. The CDR3 is CAITPGQGRYGYTF. In nucleotides, the CDR3 is TGTGCCATCACCCCGGGACAGGGAAGGTATGGCTACACCTTC.

In this sample, this clone turned up once. CDR3 residues: CASSTVSGNTIYF. The CDR3 nucleotides are TGTGCCAGTTCGACAGTCTCTGGAAACACCATATATTTT. The chain carries TRBV19 and TRBJ1-3; a weak D match, TRBD1 (5 bases). The CDR3 contains 13 residues. Germline assignment: CDR1 LNHDA and CDR2 SQIVND (reference sequence). Trimming removed 8 bases from V and 0 bases from J, with 8 bases in between.

The J gene is TRBJ1-5, the V gene TRBV10-3; unclear D gene. CDR1 is ENHRY and CDR2 is SYGVKD in the germline V gene. The length of the CDR3 is 13 residues. With 3 bases removed from V and 4 bases from J, the gap between germline ends came to 7 bases. CDR3 nucleotides: TGTGCCATCAGTGAATCAGTAAATCAGCCCCAGCATTTT. Its translation is CAISESVNQPQHF.

CDR3 amino acids: CASSQVGANYGYTF. As DNA, the CDR3 is TGCGCCAGCAGCCAAGTCGGGGCTAACTATGGCTACACCTTC. V and J are TRBV4-3 and TRBJ1-2; D gene uncertain. V lost 1 base, J lost 0 bases, and 6 bases lay in between. CDR1 is LGHNA, CDR2 YSLEER, per germline. The CDR3 contains 14 residues.

The rearrangement links TRBV6-5 to TRBJ2-1; 14 nucleotides align to TRBD2. The CDR3 contains 15 residues. The germline CDR1 and CDR2 sequences are MNHEY and SVGAGI. V lost 7 bases, J lost 4 bases, and 3 bases stayed unmatched. Here the CDR3 DNA reads TGTGCCAGCACGAGACTAGCGGGAGGGTACAATGAGCAGTTCTTC. Protein sequence: CASTRLAGGYNEQFF.

This chain uses TRBV19 with TRBJ1-5; D might be TRBD1 (5 bases). CDR1 is LNHDA, CDR2 SQIVND, per germline (reference sequence). V lost 8 bases and J lost 10, with 18 bases in between. The CDR3 has 13 residues. CDR3 nucleotides: TGTGCCAGTGGGGGGACCGGGGTCAATCCCCAGCATTTT. It yields the protein CASGGTGVNPQHF. The full variable domain, its missing parts supplied by reference TRBV19 and TRBJ1-5, is DGGITQSPKYLFRKEGQNVTLSCEQNLNHDAMYWYRQDPGQGLRLIYYSQIVNDFQKGDIAEGYSVSREKKESFPLTVTSAQKNPTAFYLCASGGTGVNPQHFGDGTRLSIL.

V and J are TRBV19 and TRBJ1-5; D is ambiguous. Deletions cut 4 bases from V and 0 bases from J, with 13 bases between. This CDR3 is built from 16 residues. Germline CDR1 reads LNHDA; CDR2 reads SQIVND (reference sequence). CDR3 coding DNA: TGTGCCAGTAGTAGAAACCGGGTCAATAGCAATCAGCCCCAGCATTTT. Residues: CASSRNRVNSNQPQHF.

The rearrangement uses TRBV4-3 and TRBJ2-3; 13 positions match TRBD2. Trimming at V came to 5 bases and at J to 1 base, leaving 3 bases not matched to a gene. Germline V gives CDR1 LGHNA, CDR2 YSLEER. The CDR3 covers 16 residues. The CDR3 is CASSSGLAGGTDTQYF. The CDR3 region has the DNA TGCGCCAGCAGCTCCGGACTAGCGGGAGGCACAGATACGCAGTATTTT.

The rearrangement uses TRBV10-3 and TRBJ2-2; TRBD2 might be the D (6 bases). From germline, CDR1 is ENHRY and CDR2 SYGVKD. CDR3 length: 15 amino acids. Between the trimmed V and J ends, which lost 5 bases and 6 bases, there was a span of 16 bases. CDR3 sequence reads: CAISPDRLVPGELFF. In DNA, the CDR3 is TGTGCCATCAGTCCGGATCGACTAGTCCCCGGGGAGCTGTTTTTT.

The rearrangement uses TRBV11-3 and TRBJ2-7; D unresolved. CDR1 SGHNT and CDR2 YENEEA come from the germline V gene. V dropped 0 bases and J dropped 0 bases, with 3 bases sitting between them. The CDR3 extends over 13 amino acids. In DNA, the CDR3 is TGTGCCAGCAGCTTAGAGAGCTCCTACGAGCAGTACTTC. As protein: CASSLESSYEQYF.

The chain carries TRBV19 and TRBJ2-1; 7 nucleotides match TRBD1. The CDR3 contains 13 residues. Trimming took 6 bases from V and 5 from J; bases not matched to a gene: 4. CDR1 and CDR2 (germline): LNHDA, SQIVND (reference sequence). CDR3 amino acids: CASRRDRDNEQFF. The CDR3 DNA sequence: TGTGCCAGTAGGAGGGACAGAGACAATGAGCAGTTCTTC.

CDR3 nucleotide sequence: TGTGCCAGCAGCTTGGGACAGGGCCCGACAGATACGCAGTATTTT. It specifies CASSLGQGPTDTQYF. V and J are TRBV5-4 and TRBJ2-3; 7 bases agree with TRBD1. Germline assignment: CDR1 SGHNT and CDR2 YYREEE (reference sequence). The CDR3 totals 15 residues. The junction had 4 bases not matched to a gene; V was cut back by 0 bases and J by 3 bases.

The CDR3 region is CASSPGGTSYNEQFF. DNA of the CDR3: TGTGCCAGCAGCCCGGGGGGGACATCCTACAATGAGCAGTTCTTC. The V gene is TRBV7-3, the J gene TRBJ2-1; TRBD2 agrees at 8 bases. CDR1 SGHTA and CDR2 FQGTGA come from the germline V gene. Trimming at V came to 5 bases and at J to 1 base, leaving 4 bases not matched to a gene. This CDR3 contains 15 residues.

CDR3 loop: CASSPRPPPGGELFF. CDR3 DNA sequence: TGTGCCAGCAGCCCTCGTCCCCCGCCGGGTGGGGAGCTGTTTTTT. The V gene is TRBV7-2, the J gene TRBJ2-2; D unresolved. CDR3 length equals 15 residues. Germline loops: CDR1 SGHTA, CDR2 FQGNSA. Deletions cut 5 bases from V and 8 bases from J, with 18 bases between.

This chain uses TRBV7-9 with TRBJ1-1, with D unresolved. The CDR3 loop spans 15 amino acids. The V gene's germline CDR1 is SEHNR and CDR2 FQNEAQ (reference sequence). Trimming stripped 6 bases from V and 0 bases from J, with 14 bases between. CDR3 residues: CASRPKQRLNTEAFF. CDR3 coding DNA: TGTGCCAGCAGACCAAAACAGAGATTGAACACTGAAGCTTTCTTT.

The rearrangement links TRBV4-1 to TRBJ1-6; D gene unclear. Trimming removed 0 bases from V and 6 bases from J, with 3 bases in between. The CDR3 runs 13 residues. Germline CDR1 and CDR2: MGHRA and YSYEKL. The CDR3 DNA sequence: TGCGCCAGCAGCCAAGATCTTAATTCACCCCTCCACTTT. It codes for CASSQDLNSPLHF.

The CDR3 loop reads CASSMDRGYEQYF. CDR3 DNA: TGTGCCAGCAGCATGGACAGGGGCTACGAGCAGTACTTC. The chain links TRBV7-2 to TRBJ2-7, with 9 bases that match TRBD1. This CDR3 contains 13 residues. From germline, CDR1 is SGHTA and CDR2 FQGNSA. Germline trimming cut 5 bases from V and 3 bases from J; bases unmatched to any gene: 2.